This TCR beta chain was profiled in a study of tumor and adjacent non-tumor tissue in lung cancer. The CDR3 covers 14 residues. V dropped 9 bases and J dropped 8 bases, with 19 bases sitting between them. The library came from three nested PCR rounds adapted from ARM-PCR protocols. Each CDR3 protein gets one entry after TCRdb re-called the multiplex PCR reads with MiXCR. The sample lists some 99,000 distinct CDR3 sequences, around 80% occurring once. No cell sorting was done before RNA was extracted from the tissue. The specimen was lung tumor tissue. The clonotype originates from a woman aged 55-69 years with non-small cell lung cancer. The rearrangement links TRBV12-3 or TRBV12-4 to TRBJ1-4, with a weak D call TRBD1 (5 bases). The CDR3 here is CASSTYGAGEKLFF. CDR3 sequence (DNA): TGTGCCAGTAGTACCTACGGGGCAGGGGAAAAACTGTTTTTT.